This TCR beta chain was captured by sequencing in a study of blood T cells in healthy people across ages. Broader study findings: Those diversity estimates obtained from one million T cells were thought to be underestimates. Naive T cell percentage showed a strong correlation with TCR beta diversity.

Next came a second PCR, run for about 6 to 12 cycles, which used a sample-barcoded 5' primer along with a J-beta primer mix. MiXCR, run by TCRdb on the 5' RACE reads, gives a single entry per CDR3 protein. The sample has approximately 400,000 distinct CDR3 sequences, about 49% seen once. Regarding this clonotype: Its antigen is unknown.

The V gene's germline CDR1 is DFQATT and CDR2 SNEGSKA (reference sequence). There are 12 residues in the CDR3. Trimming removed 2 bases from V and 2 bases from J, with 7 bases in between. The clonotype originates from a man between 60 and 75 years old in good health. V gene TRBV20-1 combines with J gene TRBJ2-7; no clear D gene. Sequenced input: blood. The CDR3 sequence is CSARLGPYEQYF. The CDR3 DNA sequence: TGCAGTGCTAGACTAGGTCCCTACGAGCAGTACTTC.